Listed below are T cell receptor beta chains from one sample, sequenced in a study of human T cells and chemical hapten exposure. In TCRdb, the RACE reads were re-called with MiXCR into one record per CDR3 protein. The table shows 150,000 to 200,000 distinct CDR3 sequences, with about 14% occurring only once. The specimen was whole blood, collected in connection with sensitization to the hapten diphenylcyclopropenone (DPC). The receptors shown here come from a woman aged 30 to 39 with alopecia areata. Some clones in this sample may be carry-over from other donors' samples. CDR3s include the opening cysteine and the closing phenylalanine or tryptophan. The D gene is left open where the match is weak. The size entry is marked missing in some rows and otherwise reads once, few, many or a size class.

j_gene | d_gene | abundance | v_gene | len | CDR3aa | CDR3nt
TRBJ1-2 | TRBD1 | many | TRBV7-2 | 14 | CASSPDRDSYGYTF | TGTGCCAGCAGCCCGGACAGGGACAGCTATGGCTACACCTTC
TRBJ2-3 | . | . | TRBV7-2 | 15 | CASSLISGATDTQYF | TGTGCCAGCAGCTTAATTTCGGGGGCCACAGATACGCAGTATTTT
TRBJ2-2 | TRBD1 | many | TRBV5-1 | 14 | CASSLGQGTGELFF | TGCGCCAGCAGCCTGGGACAGGGAACCGGGGAGCTGTTTTTT
TRBJ2-5 | . | few | TRBV7-6 | 13 | CASSLGSKATQYF | TGTGCCAGCAGCTTAGGTTCCAAGGCGACCCAGTACTTC
TRBJ2-3 | . | few | TRBV19 | 16 | CASSIRGPPSTDTQYF | TGTGCCAGTAGTATCAGGGGACCTCCTAGCACAGATACGCAGTATTTT
TRBJ2-6 | TRBD1 | few | TRBV18 | 17 | CASSPPTGVAGANVLTF | TGTGCCAGCTCACCACCCACAGGGGTAGCTGGGGCCAACGTCCTGACTTTC
TRBJ2-1 | TRBD2 | . | TRBV2 | 15 | CARRLAGGPGNEQFF | TGTGCCAGAAGACTAGCGGGAGGGCCAGGCAATGAGCAGTTCTTC
TRBJ2-2 | . | many | TRBV7-9 | 12 | CASSPRPGRLFF | TGTGCCAGCAGCCCACGACCAGGGAGGCTGTTTTTT
TRBJ1-1 | . | . | TRBV7-6 | 13 | CASSTSLGTEAFF | TGTGCCAGCAGCACCTCGCTTGGCACTGAAGCTTTCTTT
TRBJ2-7 | . | . | TRBV28 | 15 | CASSLTGRDSYEQYF | TGTGCCAGCAGTTTGACCGGACGAGACTCCTACGAGCAGTACTTC
TRBJ2-1 | TRBD2 | . | TRBV28 | 14 | CASSFQREINEQFF | TGTGCCAGCAGTTTCCAGCGGGAGATAAATGAGCAGTTCTTC
TRBJ1-2 | TRBD1 | few | TRBV25-1 | 14 | CASSGRGTGGGYTF | TGTGCCAGCAGTGGTCGTGGGACAGGGGGAGGCTACACCTTC
TRBJ1-2 | TRBD1 | . | TRBV7-2 | 14 | CASSFGSGGDGYTF | TGTGCCAGCAGCTTCGGGTCAGGGGGCGATGGCTACACCTTC
TRBJ2-1 | . | many | TRBV3-1 | 12 | CASSPAYNEQFF | TGTGCCAGCAGCCCAGCGTACAATGAGCAGTTCTTC
TRBJ1-4 | . | . | TRBV7-2 | 14 | CASSLMGEKEKLFF | TGTGCCAGCAGCTTAATGGGGGAGAAAGAAAAACTGTTTTTT
TRBJ2-7 | TRBD2 | . | TRBV7-2 | 15 | CASTDQAGVSYEQYF | TGTGCCAGCACCGACCAGGCGGGGGTCTCCTACGAGCAGTACTTC
TRBJ1-2 | . | . | TRBV18 | 14 | CASSPLAEGHGYTF | TGTGCCAGCTCACCACTCGCGGAGGGACATGGCTACACCTTC
TRBJ2-7 | . | few | TRBV12-3/TRBV12-4 | 12 | CASRGDSYEQYF | TGTGCCAGCAGGGGAGACAGTTACGAGCAGTACTTC
TRBJ2-7 | . | . | TRBV3-1 | 16 | CASSQEGAGSSYEQYF | TGTGCCAGCAGCCAAGAGGGGGCAGGGAGCTCCTACGAGCAGTACTTC
TRBJ1-5 | . | . | TRBV2 | 13 | CASVSGPGQPQHF | TGTGCCAGCGTTTCAGGGCCTGGTCAGCCCCAGCATTTT
TRBJ2-1 | TRBD1 | . | TRBV3-1 | 17 | CASSPMMRQGPNNEQFF | TGTGCCAGCAGCCCTATGATGAGACAGGGCCCGAACAATGAGCAGTTCTTC
TRBJ2-7 | TRBD1 | few | TRBV28 | 15 | CASSPPGTGANEQYF | TGTGCCAGCAGTCCCCCCGGGACAGGGGCAAACGAGCAGTACTTC
TRBJ1-1 | . | few | TRBV11-3 | 13 | CASSLGATGLAFF | TGTGCCAGCAGCTTAGGGGCAACAGGGCTGGCTTTCTTT
TRBJ1-2 | . | . | TRBV6-6 | 14 | CASSRRQASYGYTF | TGTGCCAGCAGTCGCCGACAGGCTAGCTATGGCTACACCTTC
TRBJ1-2 | . | many | TRBV6-5 | 14 | CASSPYRAIYGYTF | TGTGCCAGCAGTCCTTATCGGGCGATCTATGGCTACACCTTC
TRBJ1-3 | . | many | TRBV6-5 | 15 | CASRRGVDSGNTIYF | TGTGCCAGCAGAAGAGGGGTGGACTCTGGAAACACCATATATTTT
TRBJ1-1 | . | many | TRBV5-4 | 14 | CASSLLEMNTEAFF | TGTGCCAGCAGCTTGTTGGAGATGAACACTGAAGCTTTCTTT
TRBJ2-3 | . | . | TRBV7-8 | 14 | CASSFSGPAATQYF | TGTGCCAGCAGCTTCTCCGGACCAGCGGCTACGCAGTATTTT
TRBJ1-4 | TRBD1 | few | TRBV3-1 | 14 | CASSQATGAEKLFF | TGTGCCAGCAGCCAAGCGACAGGGGCTGAAAAACTGTTTTTT
TRBJ2-7 | TRBD2 | . | TRBV20-1 | 15 | CSARGLAGRYREQYF | TGCAGTGCTAGGGGACTAGCGGGGAGGTATAGGGAGCAGTACTTC
TRBJ2-7 | TRBD1 | . | TRBV5-1 | 17 | CASSLASGQLIPYEQYF | TGCGCCAGCAGCTTGGCCTCGGGACAGCTAATTCCATACGAGCAGTACTTC
TRBJ2-5 | TRBD1 | . | TRBV6-2/TRBV6-3 | 15 | CASSSGGAYQETQYF | TGTGCCAGCAGCTCAGGGGGCGCCTACCAAGAGACCCAGTACTTC
TRBJ2-7 | TRBD2 | many | TRBV29-1 | 14 | CSVVPGTTAYEQYF | TGCAGCGTTGTACCTGGGACTACCGCCTACGAGCAGTACTTC
TRBJ1-2 | . | . | TRBV28 | 16 | CASSFPGGRANYGYTF | TGTGCCAGCAGTTTCCCCGGGGGGCGAGCTAACTATGGCTACACCTTC
TRBJ2-1 | . | . | TRBV4-1 | 15 | CASSRYISSYNEQFF | TGCGCCAGCAGCCGATACATCAGCTCCTACAATGAGCAGTTCTTC
TRBJ1-5 | TRBD1 | many | TRBV7-8 | 15 | CASSLRDRDNQPQHF | TGTGCCAGCAGCCTACGGGACAGGGACAATCAGCCCCAGCATTTT
TRBJ2-7 | TRBD2 | once | TRBV10-1 | 15 | CASSVSAGATYEQYF | TGCGCCAGCAGTGTTTCAGCGGGGGCCACCTACGAGCAGTACTTC
TRBJ2-2 | . | few | TRBV5-8 | 13 | CASSLVATGELFF | TGTGCCAGCAGCTTGGTGGCCACCGGGGAGCTGTTTTTT
TRBJ1-1 | . | few | TRBV29-1 | 13 | CSVARVWNTEAFF | TGCAGCGTTGCAAGGGTCTGGAACACTGAAGCTTTCTTT
TRBJ2-6 | . | . | TRBV30 | 14 | CAWSESWGANVLTF | TGTGCCTGGAGTGAGAGCTGGGGGGCCAACGTCCTGACTTTC
TRBJ2-1 | . | . | TRBV29-1 | 13 | CSVVVYSYNEQFF | TGCAGCGTTGTTGTGTACTCCTACAATGAGCAGTTCTTC
TRBJ2-5 | . | . | TRBV3-1 | 13 | CASSQLGQETQYF | TGTGCCAGCAGCCAACTGGGACAAGAGACCCAGTACTTC
TRBJ1-5 | . | . | TRBV12-3/TRBV12-4 | 15 | CASSLYREGEQPQHF | TGTGCCAGCAGCCTGTACCGGGAGGGGGAGCAGCCCCAGCATTTT
TRBJ2-1 | TRBD1 | few | TRBV11-1 | 16 | CASSRGIGTGHNEQFF | TGTGCCAGCAGCCGGGGCATAGGGACAGGTCACAATGAGCAGTTCTTC
TRBJ2-5 | . | . | TRBV27 | 14 | CASSLIGGQETQYF | TGTGCCAGCAGTTTAATAGGGGGCCAAGAGACCCAGTACTTC